This passage covers 7 T cell receptor beta chains from one sample sequenced in a study of CD8 T cells in ankylosing spondylitis. Each CDR3 protein gets one entry after TCRdb re-called the 5' RACE reads with MiXCR. This table has roughly 670,000 distinct CDR3 sequences, roughly 20% appearing once. No antigens are known for them. Study-wide results and limits: Seven to nine highly homologous variants made up a TCR beta motif, and this motif appeared characteristic of ankylosing spondylitis blood.

The sample comprised blood, either unsorted or a sorted T cell fraction (not recorded which). These receptors were collected from a male donor with ankylosing spondylitis.

CDR3 bases: TGCAGTGCCGGTTTACAGGGGGCAAACACTGAAGCTTTCTTT. Translating gives CSAGLQGANTEAFF. V usage is TRBV20-1 and J usage is TRBJ1-1; 9 nucleotides agree with TRBD1. CDR3 length equals 14 residues. Germline V gives CDR1 DFQATT, CDR2 SNEGSKA (reference sequence). Unmatched junction bases numbered 7, after V lost 6 bases and J lost 2 bases.

This clonotype was observed many times. This chain uses TRBV12-3 or TRBV12-4 with TRBJ2-2; D gene unclear. This CDR3 comprises 13 residues. V lost 6 bases and J 1 base, leaving 6 bases between the germline ends. This chain's CDR3 is CASRGRNTGELFF. In DNA, the CDR3 is TGTGCCAGCAGGGGCAGGAACACCGGGGAGCTGTTTTTT.

This clonotype has a handful of counts. V usage is TRBV5-6 and J usage is TRBJ1-5; the D gene is possibly TRBD1 (6 bases). This CDR3 is built from 15 residues. Trimming cost V 1 base and J 3 bases, with 11 bases left between them. Germline V gene data show CDR1 as SGHDT and CDR2 as YYEEEE. The CDR3 spells CASSLSSGVNQPQHF. The CDR3 DNA reads as TGTGCCAGCAGCTTGAGTTCAGGGGTCAATCAGCCCCAGCATTTT.

The chain couples TRBV12-3 or TRBV12-4 to TRBJ2-3; 12 bases are shared with TRBD2. Trimming removed 3 bases from V and 2 bases from J; junction bases left unmatched: 6. The CDR3 covers 17 residues. CDR3 DNA: TGTGCCAGCAGTTTTGGGACTAGCGGGTCCCACACAGATACGCAGTATTTT. Translated, it gives CASSFGTSGSHTDTQYF.

This clonotype was counted ten times or more. This chain connects TRBV20-1 to TRBJ2-2; perhaps TRBD2 as D (5 bases). CDR1 DFQATT and CDR2 SNEGSKA come from the germline V gene (reference sequence). This CDR3 contains 15 residues. V shed 1 base and J shed 5 bases, with 14 bases lying between them. Written as DNA, the CDR3 is TGCAGTGCTAGAGTGCGTGCCGGGGATACCGGGGAGCTGTTTTTT. Its protein product is CSARVRAGDTGELFF.

This clonotype was detected only a few times. The chain combines TRBV7-8 with TRBJ2-1, with D hard to call. Trimming took off 5 bases at V and 0 bases at J, with 11 bases between the two ends. CDR1 is SGHVS, CDR2 FQNEAQ, per germline. CDR3 length: 15 amino acids. Written as DNA, the CDR3 is TGTGCCAGCAGCGACCCTGCGGACTCCTACAATGAGCAGTTCTTC. Residues: CASSDPADSYNEQFF.

This clonotype showed up just a few times. This chain connects TRBV5-5 to TRBJ2-5; no definite D call. From germline, CDR1 is SGHKS and CDR2 YYEKEE (reference sequence). V lost 4 bases and J 1 base, leaving 11 bases between the germline ends. The CDR3 has 14 residues. CDR3 protein: CASSPAASQETQYF. The CDR3 DNA sequence: TGTGCCAGCAGCCCCGCGGCATCCCAAGAGACCCAGTACTTC.